This TCR beta chain was found in a study of cytomegalovirus exposure and HLA in healthy donors. As concerns this clone: Its specificity is unknown.

CDR1 is MGHDK, CDR2 SYGVNS, per germline. Trimming cost V 2 bases and J 8 bases, with 18 bases left between them. CDR3 size: 15 residues. The donors were part of the approximately 120-subject validation cohort, which stood apart from the 666-subject first cohort. The data were produced by immunoSEQ multiplex PCR, yet TCRdb's version contains in-frame clones alone and is incomplete. The data hold about 110,000 clones, with around nine tenths observed a single time. General observations from the study: Reports credit the classifier with highly specific, highly sensitive diagnosis of cytomegalovirus status. Associated with cytomegalovirus, according to the listing, were 150 to 200 TCR beta chains. Under in vitro conditions, a few CMV-associated chains were confirmed as specific for CMV antigens.

The sample was PBMCs. This receptor was taken from a woman aged 18 to 35 in good health and CMV-seronegative. This chain connects TRBV25-1 to TRBJ1-2; a weak D match, TRBD1 (5 bases). The CDR3 sequence is CASSEGGGAVQGYTF. CDR3 DNA: TGTGCCAGCAGTGAAGGTGGTGGGGCAGTTCAAGGCTACACCTTC.